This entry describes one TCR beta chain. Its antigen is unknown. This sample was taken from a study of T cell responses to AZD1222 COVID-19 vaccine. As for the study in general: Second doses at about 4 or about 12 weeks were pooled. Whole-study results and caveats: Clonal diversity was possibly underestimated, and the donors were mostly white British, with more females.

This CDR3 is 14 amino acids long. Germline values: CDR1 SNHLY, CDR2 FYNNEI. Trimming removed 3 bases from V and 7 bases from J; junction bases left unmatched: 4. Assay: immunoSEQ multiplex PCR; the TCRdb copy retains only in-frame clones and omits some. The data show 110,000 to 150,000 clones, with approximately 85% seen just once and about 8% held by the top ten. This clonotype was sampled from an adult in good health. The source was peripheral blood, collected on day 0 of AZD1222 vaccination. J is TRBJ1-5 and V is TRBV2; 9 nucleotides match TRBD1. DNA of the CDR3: TGTGCCAGCAGTGAGGAGACAGGGGGACAGCCCCAGCATTTT. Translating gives CASSEETGGQPQHF.